Shown below are 11 T cell receptor beta chains from a single sample sequenced in a study of blood T cell repertoires in COVID-19. Profiling relied on immunoSEQ multiplex PCR, and the TCRdb table lists in-frame clones only, not all of them. The table includes a few hundred thousand clones, approximately 89% detected once. The sequencing input was peripheral blood. Receptors were obtained from a woman in her forties or fifties with COVID-19, enrolled during active disease.

The chain couples TRBV19 to TRBJ1-1; TRBD1 matches at 10 bases. The germline gives CDR1 LNHDA, CDR2 SQIVND (reference sequence). V dropped 5 bases and J dropped 4; count of bases not matched to a gene: 10. The CDR3 spans 16 residues. CDR3 in DNA: TGTGCCAGTAGTGGCGGGACAGGGGCTGGGGCCACTGAAGCTTTCTTT. Protein: CASSGGTGAGATEAFF.

CDR3 residues: CASSHPGQGGEQYF. CDR3 nucleotide sequence: TGTGCCAGCAGCCACCCGGGACAGGGCGGCGAGCAGTACTTC. The V and J genes are TRBV9 and TRBJ2-7; 9 bases map to TRBD1. The CDR3 length is 14 residues. V lost 4 bases to trimming and J lost 6 bases; unmatched junction nucleotides: 8. Germline V lookup: CDR1 SGDLS, CDR2 YYNGEE. The variable domain in full, with the rest retrieved from reference TRBV9 and TRBJ2-7, is DSGVTQTPKHLITATGQRVTLRCSPRSGDLSVYWYQQSLDQGLQFLIQYYNGEERAKGNILERFSAQQFPDLHSELNLSSLELGDSALYFCASSHPGQGGEQYFGPGTRLTVT.

The V and J genes are TRBV28 and TRBJ2-1, with TRBD1 matching over 10 bases. The germline V gene encodes CDR1 MDHEN and CDR2 SYDVKM. The CDR3 has 15 residues. J was trimmed by 5 bases and V by 2 bases; bases with no gene match: 3. CDR3 DNA sequence: TGTGCCAGCAGTTTAGGGGACAGGGGAAACAATGAGCAGTTCTTC. Encoded protein: CASSLGDRGNNEQFF.

The CDR3 DNA sequence: TGTGCCAGCAGCGACCACAGGGGGAGCTCCTACAATGAGCAGTTCTTC. Protein product: CASSDHRGSSYNEQFF. The rearrangement links TRBV5-6 to TRBJ2-1, with 8 positions matching TRBD1. The CDR3 length is 16 residues. V dropped 4 bases and J dropped 0; count of bases not matched to a gene: 6. Germline assignment: CDR1 SGHDT and CDR2 YYEEEE.

The DNA of the CDR3 is TGTGCCAGCAGCGCGGGACTCGGTTACTCCTACGAGCAGTACTTC. Protein product: CASSAGLGYSYEQYF. The chain links TRBV9 to TRBJ2-7; a possible D gene is TRBD2 (6 bases). This CDR3 has 15 amino acids. Deletions cut 3 bases from V and 0 bases from J, with 13 bases between. Germline-derived CDR1 and CDR2 are SGDLS and YYNGEE.

This chain links TRBV6-5 with TRBJ1-1; possible D gene TRBD1, 5 bases. The CDR3 totals 14 residues. Germline-derived CDR1 and CDR2 are MNHEY and SVGAGI. The germline V and J ends were trimmed by 4 bases and 0 bases, with 9 bases remaining between them. CDR3 region: CASSSDTMNTEAFF. Written as DNA, the CDR3 is TGTGCCAGCAGTTCGGACACCATGAACACTGAAGCTTTCTTT.

The table lists this clone with a few counts. This sequence joins TRBV6-5 and TRBJ1-1; 7 bases line up with TRBD1. V lost 5 bases, J lost 0 bases, and 6 bases stayed unmatched. CDR3 length equals 15 residues. The germline V gene has CDR1 MNHEY and CDR2 SVGAGI. The CDR3 region is CASSITGTVNTEAFF. The CDR3 bases are TGTGCCAGCAGTATCACCGGGACAGTGAACACTGAAGCTTTCTTT.

The rearrangement joins TRBV19 to TRBJ1-5; D perhaps matches TRBD1 (6 bases). V was clipped by 3 bases and J by 8 bases, with 11 bases between them. The CDR3 extends over 13 amino acids. Germline CDR1 and CDR2: LNHDA and SQIVND (reference sequence). In DNA, the CDR3 is TGTGCCAGTAGTATCCAGGGGCTGGAGCCCCAGCATTTT. Translated, it gives CASSIQGLEPQHF.

This sequence joins TRBV6-5 and TRBJ1-2, with 7 nucleotides matching TRBD1. J lost 3 bases, V lost 6 bases, and 10 bases had no gene match. The germline V gene encodes CDR1 MNHEY and CDR2 SVGAGI. This CDR3 is built from 15 residues. DNA for the CDR3: TGTGCCAGCAGGGGCCTTAGAGGGACAGACTATGGCTACACCTTC. Protein product: CASRGLRGTDYGYTF.

DNA for the CDR3: TGCAGCGTTTACAGCGGGATTGAAGCTTTCTTT. Amino acids: CSVYSGIEAFF. The chain links TRBV29-1 to TRBJ1-1; D not certain. The V end was cut by 5 bases, the J end by 7 bases, with 11 bases between. CDR3 length equals 11 residues. CDR1 is SQVTM, CDR2 ANQGSEA, per germline.

V and J are TRBV25-1 and TRBJ2-2; no clear D. Trimming took off 4 bases at V and 2 bases at J, with 5 bases between the two ends. Germline loops: CDR1 MGHDK, CDR2 SYGVNS. The CDR3 runs 13 residues. For the CDR3, the DNA is TGTGCCAGCAGTGTCGGTAACACCGGGGAGCTGTTTTTT. Its translation: CASSVGNTGELFF.